The entry below gives a single T cell receptor beta chain sequence along with its context. The CDR3 length is 14 residues. V lost 0 bases, J lost 9 bases, and 12 bases lay in between. Germline assignment: CDR1 LGHNT and CDR2 FRNRAP. The sample originates from a study of T cell responses to AZD1222 COVID-19 vaccine. Produced via immunoSEQ multiplex PCR; TCRdb's table is partial and in-frame only. The table includes 110,000 or so clones, 88% detected once. Sequenced here: peripheral blood, sampled on day 0 of AZD1222 vaccination. The chain joins TRBV12-5 to TRBJ2-1; D not certain. The TCR sequence derives from an adult in good health. The CDR3 DNA reads TGTGCTAGTGGTTTGGTACCTCCTACAACTGAGCAGTTCTTC. This codes for CASGLVPPTTEQFF.